Listed here is a single TCR beta chain. The data originate from a study of blood T cell repertoires in COVID-19. The method was immunoSEQ multiplex PCR; TCRdb's version includes in-frame clones alone and lacks a portion of them. The data hold fewer than 150,000 clones, with more than 70% observed a single time. Per the germline V gene, CDR1 is SGHKS and CDR2 is YYEKEE (reference sequence). This CDR3 spans 15 amino acids. V dropped 2 bases and J dropped 3 bases, with 9 bases sitting between them. This chain joins TRBV5-5 and TRBJ2-6; maybe TRBD2 (5 bases). The sample consisted of peripheral blood. This clonotype originated in a man aged 50 to 59 with active or convalescent COVID-19. CDR3 bases: TGTGCCAGCAGCTTCCCGGGAAGTGGGGCCAACGTCCTGACTTTC. It codes for CASSFPGSGANVLTF.